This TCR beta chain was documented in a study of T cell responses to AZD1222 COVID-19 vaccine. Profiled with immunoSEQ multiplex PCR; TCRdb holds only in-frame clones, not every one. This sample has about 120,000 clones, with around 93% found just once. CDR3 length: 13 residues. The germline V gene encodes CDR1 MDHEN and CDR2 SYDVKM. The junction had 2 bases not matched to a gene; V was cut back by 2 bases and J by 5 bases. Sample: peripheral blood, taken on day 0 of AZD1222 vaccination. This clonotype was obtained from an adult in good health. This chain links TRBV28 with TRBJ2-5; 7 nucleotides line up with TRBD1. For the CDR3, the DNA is TGTGCCAGCAGTTTAACGACAGGGGAGACCCAGTACTTC. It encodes CASSLTTGETQYF.